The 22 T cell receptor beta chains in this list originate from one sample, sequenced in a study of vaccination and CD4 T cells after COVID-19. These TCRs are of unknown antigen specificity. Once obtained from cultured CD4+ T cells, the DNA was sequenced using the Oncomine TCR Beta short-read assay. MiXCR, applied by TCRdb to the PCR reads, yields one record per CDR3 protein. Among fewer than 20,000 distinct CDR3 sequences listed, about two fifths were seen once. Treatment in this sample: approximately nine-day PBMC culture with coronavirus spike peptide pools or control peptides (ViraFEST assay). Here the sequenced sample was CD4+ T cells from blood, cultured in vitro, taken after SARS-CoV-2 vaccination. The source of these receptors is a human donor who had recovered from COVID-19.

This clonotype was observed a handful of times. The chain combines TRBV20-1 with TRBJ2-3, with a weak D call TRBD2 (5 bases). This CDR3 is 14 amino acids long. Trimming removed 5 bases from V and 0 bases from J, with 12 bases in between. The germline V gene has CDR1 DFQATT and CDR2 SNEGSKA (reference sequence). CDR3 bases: TGCAGTGCTCCGGACTGGCTTAGCACAGATACGCAGTATTTT. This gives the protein CSAPDWLSTDTQYF.

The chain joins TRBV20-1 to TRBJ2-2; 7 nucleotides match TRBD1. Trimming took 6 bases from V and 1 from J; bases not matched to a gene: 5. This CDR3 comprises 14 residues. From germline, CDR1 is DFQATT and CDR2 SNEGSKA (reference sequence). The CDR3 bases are TGCAGTGCGGGGGCAGGGGGGAACACCGGGGAGCTGTTTTTT. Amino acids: CSAGAGGNTGELFF.

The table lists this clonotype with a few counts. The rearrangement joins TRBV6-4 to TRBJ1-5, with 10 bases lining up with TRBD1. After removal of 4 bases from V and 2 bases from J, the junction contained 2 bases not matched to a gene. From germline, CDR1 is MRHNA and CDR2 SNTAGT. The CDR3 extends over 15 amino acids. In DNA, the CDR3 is TGTGCCAGCAGTGCCGGGACAGGGGGCAATCAGCCCCAGCATTTT. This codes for CASSAGTGGNQPQHF.

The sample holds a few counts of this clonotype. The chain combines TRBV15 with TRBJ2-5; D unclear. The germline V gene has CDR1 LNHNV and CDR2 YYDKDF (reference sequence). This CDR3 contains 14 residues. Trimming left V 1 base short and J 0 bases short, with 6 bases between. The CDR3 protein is CATSRVYYQETQYF. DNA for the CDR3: TGTGCCACCAGCAGAGTATATTACCAAGAGACCCAGTACTTC.

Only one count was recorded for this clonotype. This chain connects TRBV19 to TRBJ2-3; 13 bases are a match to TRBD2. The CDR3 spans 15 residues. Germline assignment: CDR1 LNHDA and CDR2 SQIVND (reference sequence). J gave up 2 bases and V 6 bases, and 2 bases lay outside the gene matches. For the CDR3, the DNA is TGTGCCAGTAGGGGACTAGCGGGACCCACAGATACGCAGTATTTT. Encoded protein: CASRGLAGPTDTQYF.

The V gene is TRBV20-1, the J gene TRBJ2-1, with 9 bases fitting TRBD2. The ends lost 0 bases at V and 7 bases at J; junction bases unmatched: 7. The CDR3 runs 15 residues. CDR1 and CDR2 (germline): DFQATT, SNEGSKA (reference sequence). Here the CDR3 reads CSARDPSGNGNEQFF. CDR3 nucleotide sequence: TGCAGTGCTAGAGATCCTAGCGGGAATGGGAATGAGCAGTTCTTC.

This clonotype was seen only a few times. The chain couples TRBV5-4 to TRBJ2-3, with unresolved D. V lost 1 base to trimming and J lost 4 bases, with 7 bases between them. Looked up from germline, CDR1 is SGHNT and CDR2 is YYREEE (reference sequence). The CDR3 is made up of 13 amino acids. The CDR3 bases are TGTGCCAGCAGCTTGCCTAGTGCAGATACGCAGTATTTT. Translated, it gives CASSLPSADTQYF.

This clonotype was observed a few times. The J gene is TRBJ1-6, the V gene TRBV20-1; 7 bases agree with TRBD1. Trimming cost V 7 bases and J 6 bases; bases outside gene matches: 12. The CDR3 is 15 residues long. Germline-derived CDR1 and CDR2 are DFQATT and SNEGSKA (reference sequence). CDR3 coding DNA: TGCAGTGGCAAAGAGGGGACAGCTTTTAATTCACCCCTCCACTTT. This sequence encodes CSGKEGTAFNSPLHF.

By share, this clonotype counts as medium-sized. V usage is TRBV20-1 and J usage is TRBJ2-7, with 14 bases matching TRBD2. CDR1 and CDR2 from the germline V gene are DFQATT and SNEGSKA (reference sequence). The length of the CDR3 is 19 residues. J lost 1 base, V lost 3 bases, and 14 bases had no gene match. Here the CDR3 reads CSARPISYGTSGSSYEQYF. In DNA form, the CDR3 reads TGCAGTGCTAGGCCCATATCATACGGGACTAGCGGGAGTTCCTACGAGCAGTACTTC.

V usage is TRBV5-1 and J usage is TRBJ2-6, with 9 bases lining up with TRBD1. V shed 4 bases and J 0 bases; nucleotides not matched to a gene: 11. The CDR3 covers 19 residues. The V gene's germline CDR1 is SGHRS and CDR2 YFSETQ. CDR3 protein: CASSRIPGTGSSGANVLTF. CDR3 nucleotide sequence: TGCGCCAGCAGCCGTATCCCTGGGACAGGGAGCTCTGGGGCCAACGTCCTGACTTTC. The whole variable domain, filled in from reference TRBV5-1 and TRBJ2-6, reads KAGVTQTPRYLIKTRGQQVTLSCSPISGHRSVSWYQQTPGQGLQFLFEYFSETQRNKGNFPGRFSGRQFSNSRSEMNVSTLELGDSALYLCASSRIPGTGSSGANVLTFGAGSRLTVL.

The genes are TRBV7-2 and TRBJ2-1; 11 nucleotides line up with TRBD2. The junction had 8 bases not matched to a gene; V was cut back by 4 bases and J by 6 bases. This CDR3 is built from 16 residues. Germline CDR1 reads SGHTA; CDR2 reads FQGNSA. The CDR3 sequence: CASSSRLAGSVNEQFF. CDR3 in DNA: TGTGCCAGCAGCTCCCGACTAGCGGGATCGGTCAATGAGCAGTTCTTC.

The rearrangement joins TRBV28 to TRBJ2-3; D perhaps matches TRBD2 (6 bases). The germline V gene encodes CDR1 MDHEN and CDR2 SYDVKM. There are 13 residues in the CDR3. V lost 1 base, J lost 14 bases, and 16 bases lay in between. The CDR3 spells CASSLYVAEGLYF. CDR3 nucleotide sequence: TGTGCCAGCAGTTTATATGTAGCGGAGGGGTTGTATTTT.

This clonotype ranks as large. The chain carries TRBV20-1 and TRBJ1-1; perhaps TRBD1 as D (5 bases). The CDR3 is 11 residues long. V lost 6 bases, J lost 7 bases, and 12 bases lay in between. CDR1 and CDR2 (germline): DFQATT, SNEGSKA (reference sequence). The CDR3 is CSATMTVEAFF. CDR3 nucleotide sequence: TGCAGTGCGACAATGACAGTTGAAGCTTTCTTT.

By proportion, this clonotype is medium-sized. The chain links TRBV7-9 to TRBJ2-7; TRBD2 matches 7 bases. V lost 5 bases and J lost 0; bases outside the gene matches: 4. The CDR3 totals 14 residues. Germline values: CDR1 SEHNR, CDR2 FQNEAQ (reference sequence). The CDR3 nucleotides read TGTGCCAGCAGCCCTAGCGGAACCTCCTACGAGCAGTACTTC. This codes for CASSPSGTSYEQYF.

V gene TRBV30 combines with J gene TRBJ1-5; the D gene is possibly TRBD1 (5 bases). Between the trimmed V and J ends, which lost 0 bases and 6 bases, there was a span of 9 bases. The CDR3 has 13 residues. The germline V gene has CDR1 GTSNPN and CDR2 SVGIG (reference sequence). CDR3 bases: TGTGCCTGGAGTGTGCAGGGCGGTCAGCCCCAGCATTTT. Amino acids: CAWSVQGGQPQHF.

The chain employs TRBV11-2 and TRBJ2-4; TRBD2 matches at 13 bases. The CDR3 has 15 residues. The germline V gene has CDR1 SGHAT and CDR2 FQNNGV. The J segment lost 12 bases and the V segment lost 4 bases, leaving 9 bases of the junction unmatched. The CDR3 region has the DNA TGTGCCAGCAGCTGGCTCCGGACTAGCGGGAGCGATCAGTACTTC. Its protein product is CASSWLRTSGSDQYF.

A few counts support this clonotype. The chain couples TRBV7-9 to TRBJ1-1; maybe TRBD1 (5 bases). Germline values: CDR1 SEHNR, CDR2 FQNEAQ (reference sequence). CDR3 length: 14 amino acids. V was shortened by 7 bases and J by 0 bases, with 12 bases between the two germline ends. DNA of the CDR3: TGTGCCAGCACAACCGGGACTATGAACACTGAAGCTTTCTTT. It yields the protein CASTTGTMNTEAFF.

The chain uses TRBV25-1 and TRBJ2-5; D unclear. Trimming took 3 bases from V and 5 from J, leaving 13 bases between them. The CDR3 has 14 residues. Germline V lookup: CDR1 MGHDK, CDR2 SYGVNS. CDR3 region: CASSDTKGGETQYF. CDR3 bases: TGTGCCAGCAGTGACACGAAGGGTGGCGAGACCCAGTACTTC.

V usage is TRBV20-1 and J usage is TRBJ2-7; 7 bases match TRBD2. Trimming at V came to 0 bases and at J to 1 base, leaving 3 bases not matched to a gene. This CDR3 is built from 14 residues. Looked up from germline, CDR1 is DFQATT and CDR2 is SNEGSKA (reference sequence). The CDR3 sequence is CSARDGGLSYEQYF. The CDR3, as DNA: TGCAGTGCTAGAGATGGGGGACTATCCTACGAGCAGTACTTC.

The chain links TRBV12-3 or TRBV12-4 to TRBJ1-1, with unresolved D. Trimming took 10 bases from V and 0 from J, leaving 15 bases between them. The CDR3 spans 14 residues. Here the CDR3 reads CATILGRMNTEAFF. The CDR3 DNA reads TGTGCCACCATCCTGGGTCGTATGAACACTGAAGCTTTCTTT.

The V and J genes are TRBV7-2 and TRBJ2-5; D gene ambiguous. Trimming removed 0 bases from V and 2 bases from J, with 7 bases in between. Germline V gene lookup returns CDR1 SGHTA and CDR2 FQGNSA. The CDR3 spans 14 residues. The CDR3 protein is CASSLAGSQETQYF. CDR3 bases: TGTGCCAGCAGCTTAGCAGGGTCTCAAGAGACCCAGTACTTC.

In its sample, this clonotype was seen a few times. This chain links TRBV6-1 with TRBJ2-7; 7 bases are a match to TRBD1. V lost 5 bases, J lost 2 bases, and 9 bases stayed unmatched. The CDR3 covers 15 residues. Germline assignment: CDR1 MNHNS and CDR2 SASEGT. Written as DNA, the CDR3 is TGTGCCAGCAGTCTCCCGACGGACAGGACCTACGAGCAGTACTTC. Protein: CASSLPTDRTYEQYF.